Listed here is a single TCR beta chain. Its antigen is not known. The protocol was immunoSEQ multiplex PCR, while the TCRdb copy is restricted to in-frame clones and leaves out a portion. The sample yields hundreds of thousands of clones, almost 97% seen once. These data are taken from a study of shared clonotypes between healthy human individuals. Study at large: Each donor's CD8 memory used one plate, CD8 naive two, each CD4 subset three. Study-level results: Unshared clonotypes carried lower generation probabilities than those common to all four donors. Rarefaction analysis demonstrated incomplete sorted-subset sequencing notwithstanding large depth.

V shed 5 bases, J shed 0 bases, and the junction held 10 bases outside the gene matches. Germline V gene sequence: CDR1 SNHLY, CDR2 FYNNEI. The CDR3 extends over 17 amino acids. Naive CD45RA+ and memory CD45RA-negative subsets were split from CD4+ cells. The TCR originated in a woman between 25 and 40 years old in good health. The gene calls are TRBV2 and TRBJ2-4; 7 bases are a match to TRBD1. The sequenced material came from naive CD4+ T cells sorted from blood. Noted subset: CD45RA+ positively selected. For the CDR3, the DNA is TGTGCCAGCAGTCCATTCGGGACAGCTTTAGCCAAAAACATTCAGTACTTC. It is translated as CASSPFGTALAKNIQYF. Looking up the rest from reference TRBV2 and TRBJ2-4 gives the full variable domain: EPEVTQTPSHQVTQMGQEVILRCVPISNHLYFYWYRQILGQKVEFLVSFYNNEISEKSEIFDDQFSVERPDGSNFTLKIRSTKLEDSAMYFCASSPFGTALAKNIQYFGAGTRLSVL.